This TCR beta chain was captured by sequencing in a study of CD8 T cells in ankylosing spondylitis. TCRdb re-derived calls from the 5' RACE reads in MiXCR, one entry per CDR3 protein. Found here are 350,000 to 450,000 distinct CDR3 sequences, about 24% of them singletons; the top ten hold about 1%. Germline V gene sequence: CDR1 MGHRA, CDR2 YSYEKL. V lost 1 base to trimming and J lost 5 bases; unmatched junction nucleotides: 11. The CDR3 is made up of 17 amino acids. General study results and limits: Seemingly characteristic of ankylosing spondylitis blood was a TCR beta motif consisting of 7 or 8 highly homologous variants.

This clonotype was counted between two and nine times. As yet, its antigen is unknown. The sample consisted of blood, either unsorted or a sorted T cell fraction (not recorded which). The chain recombines TRBV4-1 with TRBJ1-1; 9 bases are a match to TRBD1. The sequence derives from a male donor with ankylosing spondylitis. The CDR3 nucleotides read TGCGCCAGCAGCCAAGGAGCCACTTACAGGGGGCGGACTGAAGCTTTCTTT. Translation: CASSQGATYRGRTEAFF.